This entry describes one T cell receptor (beta chain). This sample stems from a study of T cells after yellow fever vaccination. This CDR3 region has 13 residues. V lost 7 bases, J lost 4 bases, and 13 bases lay in between. TCRdb reanalysed the 5' RACE reads using MiXCR and keeps one entry per CDR3 protein. This repertoire shows 340,000 or so distinct CDR3 sequences, around 12% found once; its top ten account for about 3%. V usage is TRBV12-3 or TRBV12-4 and J usage is TRBJ1-2, with D maybe TRBD1 (5 bases). The origin of this receptor is a young man who received the YFV17D yellow fever vaccine. The sequencing used CD4+ T cells sorted from PBMCs, collected 15 days after the yellow fever booster vaccination. CDR3 amino acids: CASTPRDFYGYTF. In DNA, the CDR3 is TGTGCCAGCACCCCCCGGGACTTCTATGGCTACACCTTC.